Listed here are 18 T cell receptor beta chains from one sample, sequenced in a study of T cell responses to AZD1222 COVID-19 vaccine (dated by TCRdb to the early 2020s). The label giving this sample's time point can be read as: baseline before first vaccination. The library relied on the immunoSEQ multiplex PCR assay. Not all clones reach the TCRdb copy of this immuneACCESS table, which keeps in-frame sequences only. Checked studies attribute under half of the gap to unresolved V genes and leave the rest unexplained. This sample comprises tens of thousands of clones, 88% of them detected only once. The top ten constitute about 20% of the sample. This material consisted of peripheral blood, taken on day 0 of AZD1222 vaccination. The receptor source for this set is an adult in good health.

The rearrangement links TRBV18 to TRBJ2-1, with 9 bases matching TRBD2. The V gene's germline CDR1 is KGHSH and CDR2 LQKENI. The ends lost 1 base at V and 8 bases at J; junction bases unmatched: 9. The CDR3 is 16 amino acids. CDR3 sequence reads: CASSPLKVAGADEQFF. CDR3 sequence (DNA): TGTGCCAGCTCACCACTTAAGGTAGCGGGAGCCGATGAGCAGTTCTTC.

The chain couples TRBV5-5 to TRBJ2-2, with TRBD2 as a possible D gene (6 bases). Looked up from germline, CDR1 is SGHKS and CDR2 is YYEKEE (reference sequence). CDR3 size: 18 residues. The V and J ends lost 0 bases and 5 bases respectively, with 20 bases between them. The CDR3: CASSLGWGGTGGTGELFF. The CDR3 DNA sequence: TGTGCCAGCAGCTTGGGATGGGGAGGAACAGGAGGAACCGGGGAGCTGTTTTTT.

This clone has more than one count but fewer than ten. The chain recombines TRBV27 with TRBJ1-6; possibly TRBD1 for D (5 bases). Germline CDR1 reads MNHEY; CDR2 reads SMNVEV (reference sequence). Deletions cut 6 bases from V and 1 base from J, with 19 bases between. CDR3 length: 18 amino acids. Written as DNA, the CDR3 is TGTGCCAGCAGGGGGACCACGGGTCGATGGTCCTATAATTCACCCCTCCACTTT. Amino acid sequence: CASRGTTGRWSYNSPLHF.

This rearrangement joins TRBV2 to TRBJ2-1; 7 bases align to TRBD2. The CDR3 sequence is 14 residues long. The J segment lost 5 bases and the V segment lost 5 bases, leaving 6 bases of the junction unmatched. The germline CDR1 and CDR2 sequences are SNHLY and FYNNEI. This CDR3 is CASSRLAEDNEQFF. The CDR3 region has the DNA TGTGCCAGCAGTAGGCTAGCGGAAGACAATGAGCAGTTCTTC.

The chain couples TRBV10-3 to TRBJ1-5, with a tentative D call TRBD1 (5 bases). The germline V gene has CDR1 ENHRY and CDR2 SYGVKD. Trimming left V 9 bases short and J 4 bases short, with 13 bases between. This CDR3 has 13 residues. CDR3 sequence reads: CAMAPGANQPQHF. The CDR3 coding sequence is TGTGCCATGGCACCCGGGGCAAATCAGCCCCAGCATTTT.

V and J are TRBV2 and TRBJ1-2; the D is unclear. Germline assignment: CDR1 SNHLY and CDR2 FYNNEI. This CDR3 is 14 amino acids long. Trimming left V 7 bases short and J 0 bases short, with 12 bases between. CDR3 DNA sequence: TGTGCCAGCAACCTCAGGACGGCTAACTATGGCTACACCTTC. It yields the protein CASNLRTANYGYTF.

The gene calls are TRBV7-2 and TRBJ1-2; TRBD1 agrees at 9 bases. CDR1 and CDR2 (germline): SGHTA, FQGNSA. The CDR3 totals 14 residues. J gave up 3 bases and V 4 bases, and 3 bases lay outside the gene matches. CDR3: CASSSGQGYYGYTF. The CDR3 nucleotides read TGTGCCAGCAGCTCCGGACAGGGGTACTATGGCTACACCTTC.

The genes are TRBV19 and TRBJ1-2; D unresolved. This CDR3 spans 13 amino acids. CDR1 is LNHDA and CDR2 is SQIVND in the germline V gene (reference sequence). Deletions cut 6 bases from V and 7 bases from J, with 15 bases between. The CDR3 bases are TGTGCCAGTAGAGGTTTGGGGTTCCTTGGCTACACCTTC. Its translation: CASRGLGFLGYTF.

This clone has a single count. V and J are TRBV10-1 and TRBJ1-6; weak D call: TRBD1 (5 bases). CDR1 is WNHNN and CDR2 is SYGVQD in the germline V gene (reference sequence). The CDR3 has 17 residues. The ends were cut back, 0 bases at V and 5 bases at J, with 14 bases in the middle. The CDR3 bases are TGCGCCAGCAGTGAGTCTGAGGGACTGACCGATAATTCACCCCTCCACTTT. This gives the protein CASSESEGLTDNSPLHF.

This clone was seen a few times. The chain carries TRBV3-1 (or the pseudogene TRBV3-2) and TRBJ1-3, with D unclear. The CDR3 is 13 amino acids. V was trimmed by 6 bases and J by 4 bases, leaving 10 bases between them. Germline V gene sequence: CDR1 LGHDT, CDR2 YNNKEL (reference sequence). CDR3 sequence (DNA): TGTGCCAGCAGTCCTGACCCCGGAAACACCATATATTTT. Translated: CASSPDPGNTIYF.

The V and J genes are TRBV7-2 and TRBJ2-2; 7 bases line up with TRBD1. The V gene end was trimmed by 0 bases and the J gene end by 6 bases; junction bases not matched to a gene: 7. The germline gives CDR1 SGHTA, CDR2 FQGNSA. The length of the CDR3 is 16 residues. CDR3 amino acids: CASSLAAGGYSGELFF. The DNA of the CDR3 is TGTGCCAGCAGCTTAGCGGCAGGGGGATATTCCGGGGAGCTGTTTTTT.

The chain links TRBV5-1 to TRBJ1-1; tentative D call: TRBD1 (5 bases). The germline V and J ends were trimmed by 4 bases and 1 base, with 11 bases remaining between them. This CDR3 is 14 amino acids long. Germline assignment: CDR1 SGHRS and CDR2 YFSETQ. The CDR3 DNA reads as TGCGCCAGCAGCGGTCCCGGGGCGAACACTGAAGCTTTCTTT. Its protein is CASSGPGANTEAFF.

The rearrangement uses TRBV3-1 (or the pseudogene TRBV3-2) and TRBJ2-2; 7 bases are a match to TRBD1. With V trimmed by 4 bases and J by 4 bases, 6 bases remained unmatched. This CDR3 has 15 amino acids. CDR1 is LGHDT, CDR2 YNNKEL, per germline (reference sequence). CDR3: CASSLPGQRTGELFF. The CDR3 DNA sequence: TGTGCCAGCAGCCTTCCGGGACAGCGCACCGGGGAGCTGTTTTTT.

This clone was seen only once. The chain has TRBV6-5 and TRBJ2-7; D is perhaps TRBD1 (5 bases). V was clipped by 5 bases and J by 6 bases, with 14 bases between them. The CDR3 is 13 amino acids. Germline V lookup: CDR1 MNHEY, CDR2 SVGAGI. CDR3 DNA sequence: TGTGCCAGCAGTCCCGGGCAGGGTGGCGAGCAGTACTTC. It translates to CASSPGQGGEQYF.

The gene calls are TRBV7-3 and TRBJ1-6; the D is unclear. CDR1 is SGHTA, CDR2 FQGTGA, per germline. This CDR3 is built from 13 residues. With 5 bases removed from V and 4 bases from J, the gap between germline ends came to 6 bases. CDR3 sequence: CASSQSYNSPLHF. CDR3 nucleotide sequence: TGTGCCAGCAGCCAATCGTATAATTCACCCCTCCACTTT.

This chain links TRBV6-5 with TRBJ2-7; D remains ambiguous. Trimming stripped 2 bases from V and 6 bases from J, with 11 bases between. Per the germline V gene, CDR1 is MNHEY and CDR2 is SVGAGI. The CDR3 covers 13 residues. CDR3 in DNA: TGTGCCAGCAGTTACGGTGCAGGTCTCGAGCAGTACTTC. This gives the protein CASSYGAGLEQYF.

This chain connects TRBV12-5 to TRBJ2-1; 8 nucleotides align to TRBD2. Unmatched junction bases numbered 4, after V lost 1 base and J lost 8 bases. CDR3 length equals 14 residues. Germline V lookup: CDR1 LGHNT, CDR2 FRNRAP. In nucleotides, the CDR3 is TGTGCTAGTGGTTTGGAAGCGGGAGTGGATGAGCAGTTCTTC. Protein sequence: CASGLEAGVDEQFF.

The J gene is TRBJ2-5, the V gene TRBV19, with a possible D match to TRBD2 (7 bases). V was trimmed by 3 bases and J by 7 bases, leaving 12 bases between them. Germline lookup yields CDR1 LNHDA and CDR2 SQIVND (reference sequence). The CDR3 consists of 13 residues. The CDR3 reads CASSIGGGRTQYF. The DNA for the CDR3 is TGTGCCAGTAGTATTGGCGGGGGCCGGACCCAGTACTTC.